One and the same sample provided the 14 T cell receptor beta chains below, sequenced in a study of human T cells and chemical hapten exposure. TCRdb analysed the RACE reads with MiXCR anew, one entry per CDR3 protein. The repertoire holds 60,000 to 80,000 distinct CDR3 sequences, with around a third as singletons. The time point is: patch test 1, 2 weeks after DPC sensitization. Regarding treatment: therapeutic diphenylcyclopropenone sensitization with weekly scalp DPC. Specimen: whole blood, collected in connection with sensitization to the hapten diphenylcyclopropenone (DPC). These receptors were collected from a man aged 35 to 55 with alopecia areata. Some clones in this sample may be carry-over from other donors' samples.

V gene TRBV7-2 combines with J gene TRBJ1-5, with TRBD1 matching over 7 bases. Germline V gives CDR1 SGHTA, CDR2 FQGNSA. The V segment lost 1 base and the J segment 6 bases; nucleotides outside the gene matches: 9. This CDR3 is 16 amino acids long. CDR3 DNA: TGTGCCAGCAGCTTAGAGGGGGCAGGGTCGGGTCAGCCCCAGCATTTT. Encoded protein: CASSLEGAGSGQPQHF.

The V and J genes are TRBV7-9 and TRBJ2-1; D is possibly TRBD2 (6 bases). Germline assignment: CDR1 SEHNR and CDR2 FQNEAQ (reference sequence). V was clipped by 6 bases and J by 6 bases, with 12 bases between them. This CDR3 has 13 residues. Here the CDR3 DNA reads TGTGCCAGCAGGGAGGGGAGGAGCAATGAGCAGTTCTTC. Translation: CASREGRSNEQFF.

The chain employs TRBV5-5 and TRBJ2-7; 11 bases fit TRBD2. The CDR3 spans 16 residues. CDR1 SGHKS and CDR2 YYEKEE come from the germline V gene (reference sequence). The trim removed 0 bases at V and 3 bases at J, leaving 5 bases unmatched. The CDR3 region has the DNA TGTGCCAGCAGCTTGGTTAGCGGGAGGGCCCTCTACGAGCAGTACTTC. Translation: CASSLVSGRALYEQYF.

The V gene is TRBV7-9, the J gene TRBJ2-1; weak D call: TRBD1 (6 bases). Germline V gene data show CDR1 as SEHNR and CDR2 as FQNEAQ (reference sequence). V was cut by 5 bases and J by 9 bases, with 14 bases left in between. The CDR3 sequence is 13 residues long. The CDR3 sequence is CASSGNRDGEQFF. For the CDR3, the DNA is TGTGCCAGCAGCGGGAACAGGGATGGTGAGCAGTTCTTC.

This clonotype appeared once. The chain recombines TRBV6-5 with TRBJ1-1; 8 bases match TRBD1. V shed 6 bases, J shed 4 bases, and the junction held 4 bases outside the gene matches. The germline CDR1 and CDR2 sequences are MNHEY and SVGAGI. The CDR3 loop spans 13 amino acids. The CDR3 loop reads CASSLDRATEAFF. The DNA for the CDR3 is TGTGCCAGCAGCCTGGACAGGGCCACTGAAGCTTTCTTT.

CDR3 DNA: TGTGCCAGCTCAACCGGGGTCGCGGAGCCCCAGCATTTT. Protein sequence: CASSTGVAEPQHF. The chain links TRBV18 to TRBJ1-5; D is unresolved. Germline loops: CDR1 KGHSH, CDR2 LQKENI. The CDR3 has 13 residues. V lost 5 bases and J lost 8, with 13 bases in between.

This clonotype came up a few times. V is TRBV18 and J is TRBJ1-6, with D possibly TRBD1 on 5 matching bases. Trimming took off 8 bases at V and 5 bases at J, with 22 bases between the two ends. Germline V lookup: CDR1 KGHSH, CDR2 LQKENI. CDR3 length: 17 residues. The DNA of the CDR3 is TGTGCCAGCCCCCTAGGGAACAACCCGGGACATAATTCACCCCTCCACTTT. Amino acid sequence: CASPLGNNPGHNSPLHF.

This clonotype was counted between two and nine times. The chain carries TRBV6-5 and TRBJ1-2, with D tentatively TRBD1 (6 bases). The V end lost 4 bases, the J end lost 7 bases, and 25 bases lay between the germline ends. In germline, CDR1 is MNHEY, CDR2 SVGAGI. This CDR3 is built from 17 residues. The DNA for the CDR3 is TGTGCCAGCAGTTCCCTTTGGGACAACTCACTACCCCGTGGCTACACCTTC. Encoded protein: CASSSLWDNSLPRGYTF.

The chain is built from TRBV6-6 and TRBJ2-5, with D perhaps TRBD1 or TRBD2 (5 bases each). Germline CDR1 is MNHNY and CDR2 is SVGAGI (reference sequence). The CDR3 consists of 14 residues. V lost 6 bases and J lost 5, with 16 bases in between. In DNA form, the CDR3 reads TGTGCCAGCAGGCCGGGACCCCCGAAGGAGACCCAGTACTTC. Its protein product is CASRPGPPKETQYF.

The chain recombines TRBV28 with TRBJ2-3; 14 bases align to TRBD2. The V gene end was trimmed by 5 bases and the J gene end by 3 bases; junction bases not matched to a gene: 16. Germline V gives CDR1 MDHEN, CDR2 SYDVKM. CDR3 length: 20 residues. In DNA, the CDR3 is TGTGCCAGCAGTCTTACCGGGACAGGGACTAGCGGGAGTATTACAGATACGCAGTATTTT. Translating it yields CASSLTGTGTSGSITDTQYF.

The rearrangement uses TRBV7-2 and TRBJ2-7, with D hard to call. This CDR3 region has 13 residues. CDR1 SGHTA and CDR2 FQGNSA come from the germline V gene. Trimming took 8 bases from V and 3 from J, leaving 14 bases between them. The CDR3 DNA sequence: TGTGCCAGCGGGGTCACAGCTATCTACGAGCAGTACTTC. It specifies CASGVTAIYEQYF.

The V and J genes are TRBV11-2 and TRBJ2-3, with 14 bases lining up with TRBD2. V gave up 3 bases and J gave up 4 bases; unmatched junction bases: 3. There are 16 residues in the CDR3. Per germline, CDR1 SGHAT and CDR2 FQNNGV. The CDR3 here is CASSLGLAGAADTQYF. The CDR3 DNA reads as TGTGCCAGCAGCTTGGGACTAGCGGGAGCGGCAGATACGCAGTATTTT. The full variable domain, rest sourced from reference TRBV11-2 and TRBJ2-3, is EAGVAQSPRYKIIEKRQSVAFWCNPISGHATLYWYQQILGQGPKLLIQFQNNGVVDDSQLPKDRFSAERLKGVDSTLKIQPAKLEDSAVYLCASSLGLAGAADTQYFGPGTRLTVL.

This clonotype was observed a few times. The chain uses TRBV4-3 and TRBJ2-6, with unresolved D. The germline V gene has CDR1 LGHNA and CDR2 YSLEER. This CDR3 is built from 16 residues. Trimming pared 0 bases from V and 1 base from J, leaving 7 bases between. DNA of the CDR3: TGCGCCAGCAGCCAAGATCGATCGTCTGGGGCCAACGTCCTGACTTTC. It yields the protein CASSQDRSSGANVLTF.

This chain links TRBV7-2 with TRBJ2-3; 12 nucleotides agree with TRBD1. Germline CDR1 reads SGHTA; CDR2 reads FQGNSA. Germline trimming cut 5 bases from V and 4 bases from J; bases unmatched to any gene: 7. This CDR3 contains 16 residues. The DNA for the CDR3 is TGTGCCAGCAGCGGGTCCGGGACAGGGGGCGCAGATACGCAGTATTTT. Its protein is CASSGSGTGGADTQYF. The full variable domain, in which reference TRBV7-2 and TRBJ2-3 provide the parts outside the CDR3, is GAGVSQSPSNKVTEKGKDVELRCDPISGHTALYWYRQSLGQGLEFLIYFQGNSAPDKSGLPSDRFSAERTGGSVSTLTIQRTQQEDSAVYLCASSGSGTGGADTQYFGPGTRLTVL.